This T cell receptor (beta chain) was captured in a study of blood T cell repertoires in COVID-19. On the study more broadly: The samples span acute and convalescent COVID-19 from the United States, Italy and Spain. PBMCs, B-cell-depleted T cells, or T cells were the source of the cDNA or gDNA that made up the material.

The V gene end was trimmed by 0 bases and the J gene end by 3 bases; junction bases not matched to a gene: 5. CDR1 and CDR2 (germline): SGDLS, YYNGEE. The length of the CDR3 is 16 residues. In the original processing: Reference gene primer amplification yielded estimated nucleated cell counts. The table came from immunoSEQ multiplex PCR; TCRdb's copy has only in-frame clones and leaves some out. V and J calls and clone size follow that table, whereas D and trimming were derived from the DNA. The sample lists some 120,000 clones, more than 75% seen once, with less than 2.5% in the top ten. Material for sequencing was peripheral blood. This receptor was identified in a woman between 45 and 65 years old with acute or convalescent COVID-19. V gene TRBV9 combines with J gene TRBJ1-3; 8 bases agree with TRBD1. CDR3 loop: CASSVEPGGYGNTIYF. The DNA for the CDR3 is TGTGCCAGCAGCGTAGAACCAGGGGGCTATGGAAACACCATATATTTT.